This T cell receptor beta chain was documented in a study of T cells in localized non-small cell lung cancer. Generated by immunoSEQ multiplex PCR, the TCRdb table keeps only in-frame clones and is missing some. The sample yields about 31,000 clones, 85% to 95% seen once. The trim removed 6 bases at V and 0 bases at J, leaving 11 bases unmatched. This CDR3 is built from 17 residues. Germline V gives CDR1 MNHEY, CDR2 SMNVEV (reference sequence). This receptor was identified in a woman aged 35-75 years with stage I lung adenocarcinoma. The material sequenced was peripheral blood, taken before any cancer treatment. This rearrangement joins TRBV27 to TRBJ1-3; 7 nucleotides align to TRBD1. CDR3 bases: TGTGCCAGCAGCCCCCACAGGGGCTCCAGCTCTGGAAACACCATATATTTT. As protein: CASSPHRGSSSGNTIYF.